The sequence of this T cell receptor beta chain was determined in a study of post-analysis software for immune sequencing data. Turning to the study itself: The study covered relapsing-remitting, secondary progressive and progressive-relapsing courses of multiple sclerosis. Study-wide findings and caveats: About five TRBV segments were more frequent in patients than controls; TRBV5-6, TRBV5-1 and TRBV20-1 belonged to this group. Analysis by F measure revealed that same-batch samples clustered strongly together. Multiple sclerosis patients showed significantly lower normalized Chao1 diversity than controls did.

Germline CDR1 and CDR2: SGHRS and YFSETQ. The CDR3 has 16 residues. The germline V and J ends were trimmed by 2 bases and 0 bases, with 14 bases remaining between them. Regarding this clonotype: Antigen specificity is unknown.

Sequencing libraries made from TCR beta cDNA carried unique molecular identifiers. Input populations of roughly 1 to 10 million T cells gave rise to hundreds of thousands of cDNA molecules. A single record per CDR3 protein comes from TCRdb applying MiXCR to the PCR reads. The table lists about half a million distinct CDR3 sequences, 30% to 40% of them singletons. Sequencing was done on a sample of blood. The sequence was collected from a girl under 18 with multiple sclerosis. The chain is built from TRBV5-1 and TRBJ1-1, with D tentatively TRBD1 (5 bases). CDR3 bases: TGCGCCAGCAGCTTCAAAACCCGGGGGGTGAACACTGAAGCTTTCTTT. This gives the protein CASSFKTRGVNTEAFF. Full variable domain (missing parts from reference TRBV5-1 and TRBJ1-1): KAGVTQTPRYLIKTRGQQVTLSCSPISGHRSVSWYQQTPGQGLQFLFEYFSETQRNKGNFPGRFSGRQFSNSRSEMNVSTLELGDSALYLCASSFKTRGVNTEAFFGQGTRLTVV.